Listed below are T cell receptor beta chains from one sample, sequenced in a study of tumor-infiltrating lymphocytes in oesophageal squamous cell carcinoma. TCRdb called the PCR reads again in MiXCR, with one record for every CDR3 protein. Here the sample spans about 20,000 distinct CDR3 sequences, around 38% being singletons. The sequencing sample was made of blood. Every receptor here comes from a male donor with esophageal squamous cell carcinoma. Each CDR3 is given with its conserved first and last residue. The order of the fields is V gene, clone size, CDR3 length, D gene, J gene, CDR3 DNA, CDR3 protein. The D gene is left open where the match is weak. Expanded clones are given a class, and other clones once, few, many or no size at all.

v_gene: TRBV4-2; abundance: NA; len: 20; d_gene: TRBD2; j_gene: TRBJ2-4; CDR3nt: TGTGCCAGCAGCCAAGACCTGGGACTAGCGGGGGCCGTAGCCAAAAACATTCAGTACTTC; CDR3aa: CASSQDLGLAGAVAKNIQYF
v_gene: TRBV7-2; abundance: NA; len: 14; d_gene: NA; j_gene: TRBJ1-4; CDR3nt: TGTGCCAGCAGCCGCGACAGGATAAATGAAAAACTGTTTTTT; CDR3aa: CASSRDRINEKLFF
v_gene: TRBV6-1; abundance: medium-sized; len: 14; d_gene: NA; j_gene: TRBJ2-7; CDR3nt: TGTGCCAGCACATCCCAGCGACCTCCTTACGAGCAGTACTTC; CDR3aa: CASTSQRPPYEQYF
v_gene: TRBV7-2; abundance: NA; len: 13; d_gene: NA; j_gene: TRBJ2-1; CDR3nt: TGTGCCAGCAGCTTAGCCCAATACAATGAGCAGTTCTTC; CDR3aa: CASSLAQYNEQFF
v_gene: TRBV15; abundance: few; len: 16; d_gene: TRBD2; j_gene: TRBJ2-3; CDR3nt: TGTGCCACCAGCATGCTAAGCGGGGGTAGCACAGATACGCAGTATTTT; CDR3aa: CATSMLSGGSTDTQYF
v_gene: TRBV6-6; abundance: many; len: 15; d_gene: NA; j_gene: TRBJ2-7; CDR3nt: TGTGCCAGCAGTTACTCGCCCAGGGGAGAAGACGAGCAGTACTTC; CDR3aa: CASSYSPRGEDEQYF
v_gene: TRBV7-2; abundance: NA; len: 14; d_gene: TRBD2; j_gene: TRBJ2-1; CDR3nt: TGTGCCAGCAGCCGAGGACTAGCGGGCAATGAGCAGTTCTTC; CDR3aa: CASSRGLAGNEQFF
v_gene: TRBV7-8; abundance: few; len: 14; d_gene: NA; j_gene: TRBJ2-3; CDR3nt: TGTGCCAGCAGCTTCGGGGACACCACAGATACGCAGTATTTT; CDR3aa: CASSFGDTTDTQYF
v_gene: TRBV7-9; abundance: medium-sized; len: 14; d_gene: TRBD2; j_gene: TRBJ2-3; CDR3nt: TGTGCCAGCAGCTTAGGGACTAGCTCAGATACGCAGTATTTT; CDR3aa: CASSLGTSSDTQYF
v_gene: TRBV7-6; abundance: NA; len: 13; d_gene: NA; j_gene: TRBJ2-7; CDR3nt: TGTGCCAGCAGCTTGGGACATAACAATGAGCAGTACTTC; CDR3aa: CASSLGHNNEQYF
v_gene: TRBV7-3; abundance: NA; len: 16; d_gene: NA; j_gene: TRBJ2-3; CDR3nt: TGTGCCAGCAGCTTAACTAGCGGAACTAGCACAGATACGCAGTATTTT; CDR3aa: CASSLTSGTSTDTQYF
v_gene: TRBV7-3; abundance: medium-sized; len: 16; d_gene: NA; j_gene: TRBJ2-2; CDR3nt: TGTGCCAGCAGCTTACTCGGCGGCGTGAACACCGGGGAGCTGTTTTTT; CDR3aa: CASSLLGGVNTGELFF
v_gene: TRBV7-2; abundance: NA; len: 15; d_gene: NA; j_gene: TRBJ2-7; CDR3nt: TGTGCCAGCAGCGCAGGTTACCTTCGCTCCTACGAGCAGTACTTC; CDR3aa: CASSAGYLRSYEQYF
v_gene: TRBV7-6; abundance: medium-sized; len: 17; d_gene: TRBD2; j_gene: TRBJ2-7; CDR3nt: TGTGCCAGCAGCTTAACAGGACTAGCGGGAGGGATCTACGAGCAGTACTTC; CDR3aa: CASSLTGLAGGIYEQYF
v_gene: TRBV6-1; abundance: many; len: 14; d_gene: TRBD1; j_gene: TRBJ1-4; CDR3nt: TGTGCCAGCATCCCGGGACAGGTGGATGAAAAACTGTTTTTT; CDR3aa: CASIPGQVDEKLFF